This T cell receptor (beta chain) was profiled in a study of blood T cell repertoires in COVID-19. TCRdb's table, derived via immunoSEQ multiplex PCR, lists solely in-frame clones and lacks some. Here the sample spans roughly 300,000 clones, approximately 90% being singletons. V lost 5 bases and J lost 2; bases outside the gene matches: 9. CDR1 is SGHTA and CDR2 is FQGNSA in the germline V gene. This CDR3 has 16 amino acids. The TCR comes from a woman aged 18-29 years who had recovered from COVID-19. The chain has TRBV7-2 and TRBJ2-1; 7 bases agree with TRBD1. The sequencing input was PBMCs or T cells enriched from blood (not recorded which). The CDR3 DNA is TGTGCCAGCAGCCCAGATGTACAGGGGACCTACAATGAGCAGTTCTTC. Translation: CASSPDVQGTYNEQFF.